This TCR beta chain was profiled in a study of graft-versus-host responses after intestinal transplantation. Study information: Uniformly, recipients were administered anti-thymocyte globulin induction with subsequent tacrolimus and steroids for approximately three years. Points from the study as a whole: GvH clones surfaced in recipient marrow, some emerging earlier in ileum or blood.

This CDR3 comprises 17 residues. The germline V gene encodes CDR1 SGHVS and CDR2 FQNEAQ. V was cut by 4 bases and J by 2 bases, with 21 bases left in between. Clones were read by immunoSEQ multiplex PCR, and TCRdb kept only the in-frame ones, dropping some. The sample records about 130,000 clones, 80% to 95% being singletons. To note about this clone: Antigen unknown.

The rearrangement links TRBV7-8 to TRBJ2-7; D tentatively reads TRBD1 or TRBD2 (6 bases each). The sample in question was unstimulated CD4+ T cells sorted from spleen or lymph node cells, obtained before intestinal transplant. This TCR was sampled from a human donor who received an intestinal transplant. The CDR3 loop reads CASSSSPGGTSPYEQYF. In DNA, the CDR3 is TGTGCCAGCAGCTCATCCCCTGGCGGGACAAGTCCCTACGAGCAGTACTTC.